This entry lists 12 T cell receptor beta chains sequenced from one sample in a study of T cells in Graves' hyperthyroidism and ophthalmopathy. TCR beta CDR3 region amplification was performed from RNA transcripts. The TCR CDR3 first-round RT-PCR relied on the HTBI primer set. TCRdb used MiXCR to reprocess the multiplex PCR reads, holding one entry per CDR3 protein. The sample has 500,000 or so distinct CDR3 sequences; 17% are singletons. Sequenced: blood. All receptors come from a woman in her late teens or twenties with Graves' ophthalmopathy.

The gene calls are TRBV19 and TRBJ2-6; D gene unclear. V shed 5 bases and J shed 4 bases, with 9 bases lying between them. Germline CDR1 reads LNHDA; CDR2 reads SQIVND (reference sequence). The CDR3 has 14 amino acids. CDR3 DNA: TGTGCCAGTAGTCGCCAAGCCGGGGCCAACGTCCTGACTTTC. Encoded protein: CASSRQAGANVLTF.

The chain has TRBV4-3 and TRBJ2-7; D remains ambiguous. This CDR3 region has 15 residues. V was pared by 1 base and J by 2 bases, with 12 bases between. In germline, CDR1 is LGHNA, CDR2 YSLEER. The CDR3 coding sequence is TGCGCCAGCAGCCAAGGAGTGACCAGCGCCTACGAGCAGTACTTC. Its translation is CASSQGVTSAYEQYF.

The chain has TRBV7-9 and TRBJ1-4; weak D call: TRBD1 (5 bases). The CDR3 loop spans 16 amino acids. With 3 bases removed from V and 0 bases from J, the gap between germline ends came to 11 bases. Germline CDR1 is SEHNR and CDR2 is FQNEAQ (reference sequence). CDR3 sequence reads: CASSFAGGATNEKLFF. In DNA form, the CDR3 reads TGTGCCAGCAGCTTCGCGGGGGGTGCAACTAATGAAAAACTGTTTTTT.

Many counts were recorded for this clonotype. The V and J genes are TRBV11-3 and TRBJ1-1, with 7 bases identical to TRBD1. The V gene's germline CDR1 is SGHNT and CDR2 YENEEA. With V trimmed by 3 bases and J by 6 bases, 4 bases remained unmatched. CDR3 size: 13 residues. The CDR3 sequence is CASSLGQFAEAFF. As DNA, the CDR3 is TGTGCCAGCAGCTTGGGACAGTTCGCTGAAGCTTTCTTT.

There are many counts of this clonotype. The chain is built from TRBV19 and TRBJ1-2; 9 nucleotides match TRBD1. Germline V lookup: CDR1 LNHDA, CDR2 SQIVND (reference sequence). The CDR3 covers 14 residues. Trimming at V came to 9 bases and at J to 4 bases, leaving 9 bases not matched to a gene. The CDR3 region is CASSLQGAGYGYTF. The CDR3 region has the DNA TGTGCCAGCAGTCTACAGGGGGCCGGCTATGGCTACACCTTC.

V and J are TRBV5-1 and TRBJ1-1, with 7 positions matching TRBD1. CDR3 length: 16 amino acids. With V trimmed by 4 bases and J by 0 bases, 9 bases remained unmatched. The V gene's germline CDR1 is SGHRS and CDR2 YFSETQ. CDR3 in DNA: TGCGCCAGCAGCCTTTACCCGGGACAGCTGAACACTGAAGCTTTCTTT. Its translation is CASSLYPGQLNTEAFF.

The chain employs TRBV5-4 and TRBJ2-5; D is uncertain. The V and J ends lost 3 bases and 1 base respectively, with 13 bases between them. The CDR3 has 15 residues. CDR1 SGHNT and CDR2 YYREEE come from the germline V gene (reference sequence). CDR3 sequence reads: CASSWMGGFQETQYF. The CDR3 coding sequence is TGTGCCAGCAGCTGGATGGGTGGGTTCCAAGAGACCCAGTACTTC.

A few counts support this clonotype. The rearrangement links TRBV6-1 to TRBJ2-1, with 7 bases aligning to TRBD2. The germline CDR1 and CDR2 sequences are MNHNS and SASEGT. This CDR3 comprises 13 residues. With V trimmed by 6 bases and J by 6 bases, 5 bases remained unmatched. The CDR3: CASRARGVNEQFF. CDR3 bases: TGTGCCAGCAGAGCTCGGGGGGTCAATGAGCAGTTCTTC.

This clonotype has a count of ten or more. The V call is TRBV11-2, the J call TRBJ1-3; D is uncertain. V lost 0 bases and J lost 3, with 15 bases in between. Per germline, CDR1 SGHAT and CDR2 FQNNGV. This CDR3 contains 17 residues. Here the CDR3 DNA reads TGTGCCAGCAGCTTAGATTCCAGTCAGGAGCTTGGAAACACCATATATTTT. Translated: CASSLDSSQELGNTIYF.

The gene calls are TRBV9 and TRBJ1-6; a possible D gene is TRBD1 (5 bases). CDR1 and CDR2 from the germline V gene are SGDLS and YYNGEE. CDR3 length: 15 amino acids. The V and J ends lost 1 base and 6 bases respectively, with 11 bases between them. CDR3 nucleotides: TGTGCCAGCAGCGTATCCGGGGGTCCTAATTCACCCCTCCACTTT. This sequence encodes CASSVSGGPNSPLHF.

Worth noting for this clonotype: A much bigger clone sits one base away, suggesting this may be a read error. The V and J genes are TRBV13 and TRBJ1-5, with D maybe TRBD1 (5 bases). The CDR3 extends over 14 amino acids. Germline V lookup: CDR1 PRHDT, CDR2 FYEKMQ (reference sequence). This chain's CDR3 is CAGSSGNSNQPQHF. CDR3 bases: TGTGCCGGCAGCTCAGGGAATAGCAATCAGCCCCAGCATTTT. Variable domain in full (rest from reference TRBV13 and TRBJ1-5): AAGVIQSPRHLIKEKRETATLKCYPIPRHDTVYWYQQGPGQDPQFLISFYEKMQSDKGSIPDRFSAQQFSDYHSELNMSSLELGDSALYFCAGSSGNSNQPQHFGDGTRLSIL.

CDR3 DNA: TGTGCCAGCAGCCCGTCCGCGGGACTAGCGGAACACAATGAGCAGTTCTTC. Its translation is CASSPSAGLAEHNEQFF. This sequence joins TRBV11-1 and TRBJ2-1; TRBD2 matches 11 bases. The J segment lost 5 bases and the V segment lost 5 bases, leaving 11 bases of the junction unmatched. Germline assignment: CDR1 SGHAT and CDR2 FQDESV (reference sequence). The CDR3 covers 17 residues.